This T cell receptor (beta chain) was obtained from a study of T cell repertoires in cytomegalovirus infection. On the study more broadly: Carrying CMV and the relevant HLA type showed in public TCR beta signatures.

As for this clonotype: Its antigen is as yet unknown. Its ends do not fully match the called genes, so a read error is possible.

Points from the study as a whole: Clonotypes of TCR beta that were HLA-C-restricted and CMV-specific dominated the ex vivo response. Frequencies of public TCR beta families were cumulated, and this identified carriers of CMV plus the relevant HLA.

The CDR3 sequence is 14 residues long. Germline V gene data show CDR1 as MNHEY and CDR2 as SVGEGT. MiXCR, applied by TCRdb to the reads, yields one record per CDR3 protein. Among 450,000 to 650,000 distinct CDR3 sequences listed, around a quarter were seen once. Sequencing used PBMCs. The J gene is TRBJ1-1, the V gene TRBV6-2 or TRBV6-3, with D uncertain. The clonotype originates from a human donor in good health (CMV status not recorded). Some clones in this sample may be carry-over from other donors' samples. CDR3 in amino acids: CASSYSGRRTEASF. The CDR3 region has the DNA TGTGCCAGCAGTTACTCGGGGAGGCGGACTGAAGCTTCCTTT.